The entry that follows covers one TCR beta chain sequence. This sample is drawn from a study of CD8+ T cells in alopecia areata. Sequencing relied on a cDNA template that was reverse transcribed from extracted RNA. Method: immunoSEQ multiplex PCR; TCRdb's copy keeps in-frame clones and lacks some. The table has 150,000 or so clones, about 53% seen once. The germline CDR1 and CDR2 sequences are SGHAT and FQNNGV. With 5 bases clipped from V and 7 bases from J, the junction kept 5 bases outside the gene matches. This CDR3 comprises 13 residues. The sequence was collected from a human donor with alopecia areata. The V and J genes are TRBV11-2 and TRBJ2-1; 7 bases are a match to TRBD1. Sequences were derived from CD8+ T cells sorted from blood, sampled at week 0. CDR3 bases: TGTGCCAGCAGCACAGGGGAAAGGAATGAGCAGTTCTTC. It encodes CASSTGERNEQFF.